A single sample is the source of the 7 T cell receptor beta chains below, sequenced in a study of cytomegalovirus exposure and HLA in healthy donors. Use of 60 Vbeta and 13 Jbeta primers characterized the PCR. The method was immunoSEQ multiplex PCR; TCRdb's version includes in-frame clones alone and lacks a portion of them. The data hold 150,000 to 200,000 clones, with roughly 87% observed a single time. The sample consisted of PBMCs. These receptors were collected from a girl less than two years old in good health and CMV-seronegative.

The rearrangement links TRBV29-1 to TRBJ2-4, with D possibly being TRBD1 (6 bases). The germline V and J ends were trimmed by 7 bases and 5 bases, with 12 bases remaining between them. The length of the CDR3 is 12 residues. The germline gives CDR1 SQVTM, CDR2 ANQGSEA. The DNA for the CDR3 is TGCAGCGCTGCTCCAGGGGAAAACATTCAGTACTTC. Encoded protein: CSAAPGENIQYF.

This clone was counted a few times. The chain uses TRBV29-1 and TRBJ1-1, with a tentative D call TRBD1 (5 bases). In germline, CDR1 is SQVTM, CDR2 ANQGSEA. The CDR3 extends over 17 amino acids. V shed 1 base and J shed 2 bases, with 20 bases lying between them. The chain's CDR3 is CSVEVTGGWDRNTEAFF. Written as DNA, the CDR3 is TGCAGCGTTGAAGTTACGGGGGGTTGGGATAGAAACACTGAAGCTTTCTTT.

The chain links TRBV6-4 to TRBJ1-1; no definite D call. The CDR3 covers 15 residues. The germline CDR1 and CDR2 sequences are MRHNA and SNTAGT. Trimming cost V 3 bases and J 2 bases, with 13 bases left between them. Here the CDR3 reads CASSEQSGLNTEAFF. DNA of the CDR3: TGTGCCAGCAGTGAGCAGTCCGGACTTAACACTGAAGCTTTCTTT.

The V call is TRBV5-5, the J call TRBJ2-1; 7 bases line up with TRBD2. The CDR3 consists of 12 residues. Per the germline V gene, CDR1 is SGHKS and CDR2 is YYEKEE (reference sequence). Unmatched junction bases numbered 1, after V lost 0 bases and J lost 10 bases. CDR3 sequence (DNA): TGTGCCAGCAGCTTGGTGGGGGGGGAGCAGTTCTTC. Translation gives CASSLVGGEQFF.

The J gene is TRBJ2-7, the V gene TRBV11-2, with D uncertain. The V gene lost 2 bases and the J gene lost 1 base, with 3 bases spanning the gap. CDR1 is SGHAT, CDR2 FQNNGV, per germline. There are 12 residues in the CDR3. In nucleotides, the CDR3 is TGTGCCAGCAGCTTACCGTCCTACGAGCAGTACTTC. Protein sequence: CASSLPSYEQYF.

The CDR3 nucleotides read TGTGCCAGCAGCGGGGGCCCGGGACAGGTATTTTCCTATGGCTACACCTTC. Protein product: CASSGGPGQVFSYGYTF. The chain recombines TRBV9 with TRBJ1-2; 8 bases match TRBD1. The germline gives CDR1 SGDLS, CDR2 YYNGEE. J lost 4 bases, V lost 3 bases, and 14 bases had no gene match. The CDR3 length is 17 residues.

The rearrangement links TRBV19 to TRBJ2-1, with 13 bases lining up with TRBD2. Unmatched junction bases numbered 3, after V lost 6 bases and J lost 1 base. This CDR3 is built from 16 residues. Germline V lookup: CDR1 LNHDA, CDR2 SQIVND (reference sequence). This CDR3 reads CASRRTSGGSYNEQFF. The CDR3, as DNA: TGTGCCAGTAGGCGGACTAGCGGGGGTTCCTACAATGAGCAGTTCTTC.